The sequence of this T cell receptor (beta chain) was determined in a study of T-cell memory formation after mild COVID-19. Background on the study: Largely donor-specific sequence clusters came from a couple of donors.

TCRdb reanalysed the 5' RACE reads using MiXCR and keeps one entry per CDR3 protein. The data contain roughly 160,000 distinct CDR3 sequences, 10% to 15% of them singletons. General study results and limits: Second-wave clones peaking on day 37 lacked confirmed SARS-CoV-2 specificity. Memory from before infection featured some responding clones, which suggests cross-reactive memory joined. CD8+ contracting clones occupied EMRA, while CD4+ ones occupied mainly CM and EM.

Germline loops: CDR1 MDHEN, CDR2 SYDVKM. The CDR3 sequence is 16 residues long. V dropped 1 base and J dropped 6 bases, with 17 bases sitting between them. Notes on this clonotype: Its matching antigen is unknown.

What was sequenced was PBMCs or a T cell subset sorted from them (not recorded which). This chain joins TRBV28 and TRBJ2-3, with a weak D call TRBD2 (6 bases). The sequence derives from a man younger than 35 who had mild COVID-19 (a few samples of this study predate the infection). Cell type and time point are not known. The CDR3 sequence is CASSLSGLIIEDTQYF. The CDR3 nucleotides read TGTGCCAGCAGTTTATCGGGACTGATTATTGAGGATACGCAGTATTTT.